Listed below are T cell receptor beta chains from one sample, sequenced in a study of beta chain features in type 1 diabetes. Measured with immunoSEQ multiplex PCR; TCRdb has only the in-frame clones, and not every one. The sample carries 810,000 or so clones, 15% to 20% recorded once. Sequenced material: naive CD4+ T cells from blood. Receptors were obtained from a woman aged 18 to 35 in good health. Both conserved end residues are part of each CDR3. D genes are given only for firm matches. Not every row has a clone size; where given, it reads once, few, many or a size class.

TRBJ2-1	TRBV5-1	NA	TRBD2	CASNPPKLAGVNEQFF	TGCGCCAGCAACCCCCCAAAACTAGCGGGAGTCAATGAGCAGTTCTTC
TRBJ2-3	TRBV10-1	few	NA	CASSVFNLVEGTDTQYF	TGCGCCAGCAGTGTTTTCAATCTCGTAGAGGGCACAGATACGCAGTATTTT
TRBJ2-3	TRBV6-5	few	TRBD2	CASRLALSTDTQYF	TGTGCCAGCCGACTAGCCCTAAGCACAGATACGCAGTATTTT
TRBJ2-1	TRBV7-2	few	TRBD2	CASSFRTSGSWGSYNEQFF	TGTGCCAGCAGCTTTCGGACTAGCGGGAGTTGGGGCTCCTACAATGAGCAGTTCTTC
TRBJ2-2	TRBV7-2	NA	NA	CASSLGAYTGELFF	TGTGCCAGCAGCTTGGGTGCCTACACCGGGGAGCTGTTTTTT
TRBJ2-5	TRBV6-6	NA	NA	CASSYPREQETQYF	TGTGCCAGCAGTTACCCCAGAGAACAAGAGACCCAGTACTTC
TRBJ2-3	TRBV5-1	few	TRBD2	CASSFGLAGGSDTQYF	TGCGCCAGCAGCTTCGGACTAGCGGGAGGGTCAGATACGCAGTATTTT
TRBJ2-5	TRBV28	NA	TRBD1	CASSLGTGAHF	TGTGCCAGCAGCCTTGGGACAGGGGCGCACTTC
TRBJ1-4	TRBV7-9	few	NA	CASSLVGHGTRNEKLFF	TGTGCCAGCAGCTTAGTAGGCCACGGGACGCGCAATGAAAAACTGTTTTTT
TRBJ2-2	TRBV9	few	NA	CASSVRGTNTGELFF	TGTGCCAGCAGCGTAAGGGGAACGAACACCGGGGAGCTGTTTTTT
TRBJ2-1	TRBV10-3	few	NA	CAISETGSSYNEQFF	TGTGCCATCAGTGAAACAGGGTCGTCCTACAATGAGCAGTTCTTC
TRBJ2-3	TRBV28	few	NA	CASRSTGSLDTQYF	TGTGCCAGCAGATCAACAGGGTCCCTCGATACGCAGTATTTT
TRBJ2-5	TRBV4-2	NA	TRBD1	CASSATGKEETQYF	TGTGCCAGCAGCGCGACAGGGAAGGAAGAGACCCAGTACTTC
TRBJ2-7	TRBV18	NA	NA	CASSPGWGDGAHEQYF	TGTGCCAGCTCACCGGGTTGGGGGGACGGCGCTCACGAGCAGTACTTC
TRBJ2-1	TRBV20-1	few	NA	CSGRDNEQFF	TGCAGTGGGAGGGACAATGAGCAGTTCTTC
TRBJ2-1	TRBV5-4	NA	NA	CASSLDGTPQFF	TGTGCCAGCAGCTTGGACGGGACACCACAGTTCTTC
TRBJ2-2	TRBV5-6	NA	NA	CASSLIRGELFF	TGTGCCAGCAGCTTGATTAGGGGGGAGCTGTTTTTT
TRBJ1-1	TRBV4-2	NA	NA	CASSQGISNTEAFF	TGTGCCAGCAGCCAGGGCATTTCGAACACTGAAGCTTTCTTT
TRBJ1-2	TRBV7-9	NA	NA	CASSLEMVVGSAGYTF	TGTGCCAGCAGCTTAGAAATGGTCGTCGGTTCAGCTGGCTACACCTTC
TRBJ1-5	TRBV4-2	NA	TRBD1	CASSLGTGEANQPQHF	TGTGCCAGCAGCCTCGGGACAGGAGAGGCCAATCAGCCCCAGCATTTT
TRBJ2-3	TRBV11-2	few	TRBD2	CASSILSGMGTDTQYF	TGTGCCAGCAGCATCCTAAGCGGGATGGGCACAGATACGCAGTATTTT
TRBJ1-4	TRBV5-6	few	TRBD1	CASSDRGQREKLFF	TGTGCCAGCAGTGACAGGGGGCAGAGGGAAAAACTGTTTTTT
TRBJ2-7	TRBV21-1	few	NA	CASSKAGQSGNYEQYF	TGTGCCAGCAGCAAAGCCGGGCAGTCCGGGAACTACGAGCAGTACTTC
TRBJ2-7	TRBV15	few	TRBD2	CATSRRPSLSGSTPYEQYF	TGTGCCACCAGCAGGAGACCGTCGCTTAGCGGGAGTACCCCCTACGAGCAGTACTTC
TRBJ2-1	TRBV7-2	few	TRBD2	CASSFLSGIEQFF	TGTGCCAGCAGCTTCCTGAGCGGGATTGAGCAGTTCTTC
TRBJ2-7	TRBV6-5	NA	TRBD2	CASSSSTSLHF	TGTGCCAGCAGTTCCTCGACTAGCTTGCACTTC
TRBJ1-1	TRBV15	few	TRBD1	CATSRDRGRTEAFF	TGTGCCACCAGCCGCGACAGGGGGAGGACTGAAGCTTTCTTT
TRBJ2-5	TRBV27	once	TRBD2	CASSREGETQYF	TGTGCCAGCAGCCGGGAGGGAGAGACCCAGTACTTC
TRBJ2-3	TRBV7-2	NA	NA	CASSLVTLRDTQYF	TGTGCCAGCAGCTTAGTGACTTTACGCGATACGCAGTATTTT
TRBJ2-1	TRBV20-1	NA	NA	CSVMGEQFF	TGCAGCGTAATGGGTGAGCAGTTCTTC
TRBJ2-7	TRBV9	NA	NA	CASSVGLAYYEQYF	TGTGCCAGCAGCGTAGGCTTAGCTTACTACGAGCAGTACTTC